The 16 T cell receptor beta chains listed next were all sequenced from one sample in a study of shared clonotypes between healthy human individuals. Only in-frame clones appear in the TCRdb table, and some are missing; sequencing was by immunoSEQ multiplex PCR. The table shows 2 million to 2.5 million clones, with just under 95% occurring only once. Material for sequencing was naive CD4+ T cells from PBMCs. Subset meaning: CD45RA+ positively selected. The receptors here all came from a man younger than 30 in good health. Some clones in this sample may be carry-over from other donors' samples.

V usage is TRBV27 and J usage is TRBJ2-7, with 12 positions matching TRBD2. Germline values: CDR1 MNHEY, CDR2 SMNVEV (reference sequence). The CDR3 is 16 residues long. The trim removed 4 bases at V and 0 bases at J, leaving 4 bases unmatched. The CDR3 bases are TGTGCCAGCAGTTCTCGACTAGCGGGAGTCTCCTACGAGCAGTACTTC. Encoded protein: CASSSRLAGVSYEQYF.

The chain uses TRBV6-6 and TRBJ2-7; the match to TRBD1 covers 9 bases. V dropped 0 bases and J dropped 6; count of bases not matched to a gene: 3. The CDR3 sequence is 14 residues long. Germline CDR1 MNHNY, CDR2 SVGAGI (reference sequence). This chain's CDR3 is CASSYSGQGPEQYF. CDR3 bases: TGTGCCAGCAGTTACTCGGGACAGGGCCCCGAGCAGTACTTC.

J is TRBJ2-7 and V is TRBV5-8; possibly TRBD1 for D (5 bases). The V gene lost 0 bases and the J gene lost 3 bases, with 13 bases spanning the gap. CDR1 and CDR2 (germline): SGHTS, YDEGEE. This CDR3 region has 15 residues. The CDR3: CASSLGTSPFYEQYF. CDR3 nucleotide sequence: TGTGCCAGCAGCTTGGGGACATCCCCCTTCTACGAGCAGTACTTC. The full variable domain, rest sourced from reference TRBV5-8 and TRBJ2-7, is EAGVTQSPTHLIKTRGQQATLRCSPISGHTSVYWYQQALGLGLQFLLWYDEGEERNRGNFPPRFSGRQFPNYSSELNVNALELEDSALYLCASSLGTSPFYEQYFGPGTRLTVT.

The rearrangement joins TRBV10-3 to TRBJ2-5, with 13 bases fitting TRBD2. V dropped 3 bases and J dropped 2; count of bases not matched to a gene: 9. CDR3 length: 18 residues. Germline V gene lookup returns CDR1 ENHRY and CDR2 SYGVKD. The chain's CDR3 is CAISDPPGLAGRQETQYF. CDR3 coding DNA: TGTGCCATCAGTGACCCCCCGGGACTAGCGGGGAGGCAAGAGACCCAGTACTTC.

This chain uses TRBV12-5 with TRBJ2-3; tentatively, D is TRBD2 (6 bases). The ends were cut back, 1 base at V and 4 bases at J, with 12 bases in the middle. The CDR3 length is 15 residues. Germline V lookup: CDR1 LGHNT, CDR2 FRNRAP. As DNA, the CDR3 is TGTGCTAGTGGTTTGGGTAGCGGATTCTCAGATACGCAGTATTTT. As protein: CASGLGSGFSDTQYF.

Comment on this clone: Other DNA sequences from this sample encode an identical CDR3 as well. This chain links TRBV5-1 with TRBJ2-3, with D uncertain. The CDR3 contains 14 residues. Germline V gene data show CDR1 as SGHRS and CDR2 as YFSETQ. V was shortened by 0 bases and J by 2 bases, with 7 bases between the two germline ends. The CDR3 nucleotides are TGCGCCAGCAGCTTGGGGGTAGCCACAGATACGCAGTATTTT. Translated: CASSLGVATDTQYF.

This chain joins TRBV7-9 and TRBJ1-1, with D tentatively TRBD1 (5 bases). Trimming pared 7 bases from V and 0 bases from J, leaving 18 bases between. The CDR3 consists of 16 residues. Germline V gene sequence: CDR1 SEHNR, CDR2 FQNEAQ (reference sequence). CDR3 DNA sequence: TGTGCCAGCACCGCGCGGGGGGGTCGGGTGAACACTGAAGCTTTCTTT. It translates to CASTARGGRVNTEAFF.

This chain links TRBV29-1 with TRBJ2-1; D may be TRBD2 (5 bases). With 4 bases removed from V and 0 bases from J, the gap between germline ends came to 10 bases. The CDR3 contains 14 residues. The germline gives CDR1 SQVTM, CDR2 ANQGSEA. The CDR3 reads CSVVGITSYNEQFF. The CDR3 DNA reads as TGCAGCGTTGTCGGGATAACCTCCTACAATGAGCAGTTCTTC.

The V call is TRBV5-5, the J call TRBJ2-7; D might be TRBD2 (5 bases). Germline V gives CDR1 SGHKS, CDR2 YYEKEE (reference sequence). The CDR3 extends over 14 amino acids. The ends were cut back, 1 base at V and 6 bases at J, with 14 bases in the middle. The CDR3 sequence: CASSLLLLGGEQYF. In DNA, the CDR3 is TGTGCCAGCAGCTTGTTGCTACTAGGAGGCGAGCAGTACTTC.

V and J are TRBV5-1 and TRBJ2-3; weak D call: TRBD2 (6 bases). Trimming pared 5 bases from V and 3 bases from J, leaving 19 bases between. CDR3 length equals 16 residues. The V gene's germline CDR1 is SGHRS and CDR2 YFSETQ. The CDR3 DNA is TGCGCCAGCAGGCGCGGGACTTCCGGAGGTACAGATACGCAGTATTTT. Amino acid sequence: CASRRGTSGGTDTQYF.

As to this clone: The sample carries other DNA sequences with the same CDR3. The V call is TRBV5-4, the J call TRBJ1-5; no firm D call. Per the germline V gene, CDR1 is SGHNT and CDR2 is YYREEE (reference sequence). The CDR3 extends over 13 amino acids. The ends were cut back, 2 bases at V and 6 bases at J, with 9 bases in the middle. The CDR3 DNA follows: TGTGCCAGCAGCTTAGGTGGAGGTCAGCCCCAGCATTTT. It yields the protein CASSLGGGQPQHF.

The chain joins TRBV10-3 to TRBJ1-1, with unresolved D. Trimming left V 6 bases short and J 1 base short, with 9 bases between. Germline V gene sequence: CDR1 ENHRY, CDR2 SYGVKD. The CDR3 spans 13 residues. CDR3 nucleotides: TGTGCCATCAGGGGCACTAAGAACACTGAAGCTTTCTTT. It encodes CAIRGTKNTEAFF.

This clone was detected only a few times. The chain carries TRBV28 and TRBJ1-2; D not resolved. The CDR3 loop spans 12 amino acids. CDR1 and CDR2 from the germline V gene are MDHEN and SYDVKM. Trimming took off 5 bases at V and 8 bases at J, with 12 bases between the two ends. The CDR3 loop is CASSNRRVGYTF. CDR3 in DNA: TGTGCCAGCAGTAACCGCCGGGTCGGCTACACCTTC.

This clone was recorded only once. The V and J genes are TRBV6-5 and TRBJ2-7, with D perhaps TRBD1 (5 bases). Per the germline V gene, CDR1 is MNHEY and CDR2 is SVGAGI. The ends were cut back, 5 bases at V and 3 bases at J, with 11 bases in the middle. The CDR3 length is 13 residues. In DNA form, the CDR3 reads TGTGCCAGCAGTCCAGGGATTGGCTACGAGCAGTACTTC. It yields the protein CASSPGIGYEQYF.

The chain couples TRBV18 to TRBJ1-3; D gene uncertain. V was cut by 8 bases and J by 3 bases, with 14 bases left in between. The CDR3 contains 14 residues. CDR1 and CDR2 (germline): KGHSH, LQKENI. The CDR3 here is CASMTSSDGNTIYF. CDR3 bases: TGTGCCAGCATGACAAGCTCGGATGGAAACACCATATATTTT.

V usage is TRBV27 and J usage is TRBJ1-2; the match to TRBD1 covers 10 bases. V shed 2 bases and J 4 bases; nucleotides not matched to a gene: 7. Germline lookup yields CDR1 MNHEY and CDR2 SMNVEV (reference sequence). This CDR3 spans 16 amino acids. The CDR3 bases are TGTGCCAGCAGTTTAAGGACAGGGGGAGGTTTCTATGGCTACACCTTC. It translates to CASSLRTGGGFYGYTF.